This note documents a single TCR beta chain sequence. This sample is drawn from a study of blood T cell repertoires in COVID-19. About the research overall: Acute-phase and convalescent COVID-19 samples originated in the United States, Italy and Spain.

Some clones are missing from TCRdb's copy, which holds only in-frame ones; the method was immunoSEQ multiplex PCR. The table includes about 170,000 clones, 84% detected once. Trimming stripped 4 bases from V and 3 bases from J, with 9 bases between. CDR1 and CDR2 (germline): LGHDT, YNNKEL (reference sequence). The CDR3 sequence is 14 residues long. The gene calls are TRBV3-1 (or the pseudogene TRBV3-2) and TRBJ1-4; possibly TRBD1 for D (5 bases). The source of this sequence is a human donor with acute or convalescent COVID-19. The donor label of this sample is uncertain. Sample: peripheral blood. The CDR3 DNA follows: TGTGCCAGCAGCCCCGGGGACTCTAATGAAAAACTGTTTTTT. As protein: CASSPGDSNEKLFF.